The 27 T cell receptor beta chains reported below all come from one sample, sequenced in a study of cytomegalovirus exposure and HLA in healthy donors. The PCR was carried out with 60 Vbeta primers and 13 Jbeta primers. TCRdb keeps only in-frame clones here, not all; method: immunoSEQ multiplex PCR. The sample holds 160,000 or so clones, 80% seen once. The sample consisted of PBMCs. The source of these receptors is a man aged 25 to 40 in good health and CMV-seronegative.

This chain uses TRBV28 with TRBJ1-2; the D gene is possibly TRBD1 (5 bases). The germline CDR1 and CDR2 sequences are MDHEN and SYDVKM. V was pared by 1 base and J by 7 bases, with 10 bases between. The CDR3 runs 13 residues. The CDR3 here is CASSLSQGSGYTF. CDR3 DNA sequence: TGTGCCAGCAGTTTATCTCAGGGAAGTGGCTACACCTTC.

The V and J genes are TRBV27 and TRBJ1-1; D may be TRBD1 (5 bases). Per germline, CDR1 MNHEY and CDR2 SMNVEV (reference sequence). CDR3 size: 13 residues. V was pared by 5 bases and J by 7 bases, with 14 bases between. The CDR3 loop is CASSLEGRGEAFF. The DNA for the CDR3 is TGTGCCAGCAGTCTGGAAGGGAGGGGTGAAGCTTTCTTT.

The chain has TRBV7-2 and TRBJ2-7; TRBD1 matches 7 bases. Germline V gene data show CDR1 as SGHTA and CDR2 as FQGNSA. The V gene end was trimmed by 3 bases and the J gene end by 3 bases; junction bases not matched to a gene: 5. This CDR3 region has 14 residues. CDR3 sequence: CASSFRQGLYEQYF. The CDR3 region has the DNA TGTGCCAGCAGCTTCAGACAGGGTCTCTACGAGCAGTACTTC. Looking up the rest from reference TRBV7-2 and TRBJ2-7 gives the full variable domain: GAGVSQSPSNKVTEKGKDVELRCDPISGHTALYWYRQSLGQGLEFLIYFQGNSAPDKSGLPSDRFSAERTGGSVSTLTIQRTQQEDSAVYLCASSFRQGLYEQYFGPGTRLTVT.

The V call is TRBV5-1, the J call TRBJ2-7, with 7 bases identical to TRBD1. Germline CDR1 and CDR2: SGHRS and YFSETQ. The ends lost 0 bases at V and 4 bases at J; junction bases unmatched: 10. The CDR3 loop spans 16 amino acids. This CDR3 reads CASSLDWDRRGYEQYF. The CDR3 bases are TGCGCCAGCAGCTTGGACTGGGACAGAAGAGGGTACGAGCAGTACTTC.

The chain recombines TRBV7-2 with TRBJ1-1; TRBD1 is a possible D gene (5 bases). CDR3 size: 15 residues. Trimming left V 4 bases short and J 7 bases short, with 19 bases between. Germline assignment: CDR1 SGHTA and CDR2 FQGNSA. For the CDR3, the DNA is TGTGCCAGCAGCTATGGTCAGGGTGTTCGAAGTGAAGCTTTCTTT. It encodes CASSYGQGVRSEAFF.

The chain recombines TRBV4-3 with TRBJ1-2, with D unresolved. This CDR3 region has 17 residues. The ends were cut back, 0 bases at V and 7 bases at J, with 21 bases in the middle. Looked up from germline, CDR1 is LGHNA and CDR2 is YSLEER. The chain's CDR3 is CASSQDLDREIGCGYTF. The CDR3 region has the DNA TGCGCCAGCAGCCAAGACCTGGACCGGGAAATTGGTTGTGGCTACACCTTC.

The V call is TRBV6-1, the J call TRBJ1-5; D not resolved. V was trimmed by 3 bases and J by 0 bases, leaving 6 bases between them. The CDR3 extends over 14 amino acids. The germline V gene has CDR1 MNHNS and CDR2 SASEGT. The CDR3 DNA reads as TGTGCCAGCAGTGATACTTATAGCAATCAGCCCCAGCATTTT. This gives the protein CASSDTYSNQPQHF.

V and J are TRBV6-1 and TRBJ2-5, with 7 bases aligning to TRBD1. The DNA end is more similar to TRBJ2-7, so the J call may be wrong. The CDR3 totals 14 residues. CDR1 and CDR2 from the germline V gene are MNHNS and SASEGT. The CDR3 loop reads CASRPRDSSYEQYF. Here the CDR3 DNA reads TGTGCCAGCAGACCCCGGGACAGCTCCTACGAGCAGTACTTC.

The rearrangement links TRBV6-1 to TRBJ2-3, with 7 bases matching TRBD1. The germline CDR1 and CDR2 sequences are MNHNS and SASEGT. This CDR3 comprises 16 residues. The V gene end was trimmed by 1 base and the J gene end by 0 bases; junction bases not matched to a gene: 4. The CDR3 region has the DNA TGTGCCAGCAGTGAAGGGGACAGATTTAGCACAGATACGCAGTATTTT. The encoded protein is CASSEGDRFSTDTQYF.

This clone was found a few times. V usage is TRBV9 and J usage is TRBJ2-7, with unresolved D. The CDR3 has 13 amino acids. Deletions cut 0 bases from V and 1 base from J, with 5 bases between. Germline V CDR1 and CDR2: SGDLS, YYNGEE. For the CDR3, the DNA is TGTGCCAGCAGCGTAGACCTATCCTACGAGCAGTACTTC. This sequence encodes CASSVDLSYEQYF. The whole variable domain, remainder taken from reference TRBV9 and TRBJ2-7, is DSGVTQTPKHLITATGQRVTLRCSPRSGDLSVYWYQQSLDQGLQFLIQYYNGEERAKGNILERFSAQQFPDLHSELNLSSLELGDSALYFCASSVDLSYEQYFGPGTRLTVT.

The V call is TRBV27, the J call TRBJ2-5; the match to TRBD1 covers 7 bases. The CDR3 is made up of 16 amino acids. Germline-derived CDR1 and CDR2 are MNHEY and SMNVEV (reference sequence). V was pared by 5 bases and J by 4 bases, with 13 bases of the junction left unmatched. The CDR3 spells CASSPRGRGLVETQYF. CDR3 coding DNA: TGTGCCAGCAGTCCCCGAGGCAGGGGGTTAGTAGAGACCCAGTACTTC.

The chain has TRBV10-3 and TRBJ2-6; 11 positions match TRBD2. The CDR3 is 18 amino acids. V dropped 4 bases and J dropped 3; count of bases not matched to a gene: 8. CDR1 and CDR2 (germline): ENHRY, SYGVKD. CDR3 region: CAISGASGGLVGANVLTF. The CDR3 DNA sequence: TGTGCCATCAGTGGCGCTAGCGGGGGGCTGGTTGGGGCCAACGTCCTGACTTTC.

The V gene is TRBV7-3, the J gene TRBJ2-1; D may be TRBD2 (6 bases). This CDR3 spans 17 amino acids. From germline, CDR1 is SGHTA and CDR2 FQGTGA. The ends were cut back, 0 bases at V and 1 base at J, with 13 bases in the middle. The DNA for the CDR3 is TGTGCCAGCAGCTTAACGTCTTTAGCGGCTTCCTACAATGAGCAGTTCTTC. It encodes CASSLTSLAASYNEQFF.

The chain combines TRBV6-6 with TRBJ2-7, with 9 positions matching TRBD1. There are 13 residues in the CDR3. V lost 4 bases, J lost 2 bases, and 0 bases stayed unmatched. Germline lookup yields CDR1 MNHNY and CDR2 SVGAGI (reference sequence). CDR3 in amino acids: CASSWTGAYEQYF. The CDR3 bases are TGTGCCAGCAGTTGGACAGGGGCCTACGAGCAGTACTTC.

The CDR3 loop reads CAWSGGVVDIQYF. The CDR3 nucleotides are TGTGCCTGGAGCGGGGGGGTGGTGGACATTCAGTACTTC. This chain connects TRBV30 to TRBJ2-4, with 8 positions matching TRBD2. The CDR3 covers 13 residues. The ends lost 3 bases at V and 8 bases at J; junction bases unmatched: 6. Germline V CDR1 and CDR2: GTSNPN, SVGIG (reference sequence).

The gene calls are TRBV28 and TRBJ1-1, with D unclear. Trimming took off 5 bases at V and 6 bases at J, with 19 bases between the two ends. CDR3 length: 15 residues. The germline gives CDR1 MDHEN, CDR2 SYDVKM. The CDR3 bases are TGTGCCAGCAGTCCGACCTCTGGGCTGGGCTCTGAAGCTTTCTTT. This gives the protein CASSPTSGLGSEAFF.

The chain recombines TRBV30 with TRBJ1-1; D call uncertain. Germline V gene data show CDR1 as GTSNPN and CDR2 as SVGIG (reference sequence). Trimming pared 2 bases from V and 4 bases from J, leaving 5 bases between. This CDR3 contains 11 residues. The CDR3 reads CAWSPGTEAFF. The CDR3 DNA is TGTGCCTGGAGTCCAGGCACTGAAGCTTTCTTT.

The rearrangement joins TRBV12-2 to TRBJ2-5; the D call in the table, TRBD2, was not verified against the DNA. TRBV12-2 is designated a pseudogene. The CDR3 is 16 residues long. The chain's CDR3 is CASRSQREGEVETQYF. Here the CDR3 DNA reads TGTGCAAGTCGCTCACAGCGGGAGGGAGAGGTAGAGACCCAGTACTTC.

The chain uses TRBV27 and TRBJ1-1; the D is unclear. Deletions cut 4 bases from V and 9 bases from J, with 9 bases between. Germline V gene lookup returns CDR1 MNHEY and CDR2 SMNVEV (reference sequence). CDR3 length: 11 amino acids. The CDR3 protein is CASSSSRQAFF. In nucleotides, the CDR3 is TGTGCCAGCAGTTCATCGCGTCAAGCTTTCTTT.

The chain couples TRBV6-1 to TRBJ2-1; D is perhaps TRBD2 (6 bases). V dropped 5 bases and J dropped 10 bases, with 15 bases sitting between them. Germline CDR1 and CDR2: MNHNS and SASEGT. The CDR3 consists of 13 residues. The chain's CDR3 is CASSWTGGGEQFF. CDR3 DNA: TGTGCCAGCAGTTGGACCGGGGGAGGAGAGCAGTTCTTC.

The chain joins TRBV5-4 to TRBJ2-5; the match to TRBD2 covers 8 bases. V shed 3 bases, J shed 2 bases, and the junction held 9 bases outside the gene matches. This CDR3 has 16 residues. CDR1 and CDR2 from the germline V gene are SGHNT and YYREEE (reference sequence). The CDR3 spells CASSYERELRQETQYF. DNA of the CDR3: TGTGCCAGCAGCTATGAGCGGGAGTTGCGACAAGAGACCCAGTACTTC. Full variable domain (remainder filled in from reference TRBV5-4 and TRBJ2-5): ETGVTQSPTHLIKTRGQQVTLRCSSQSGHNTVSWYQQALGQGPQFIFQYYREEENGRGNFPPRFSGLQFPNYSSELNVNALELDDSALYLCASSYERELRQETQYFGPGTRLLVL.

The V call is TRBV11-2, the J call TRBJ1-1; a possible D gene is TRBD1 (5 bases). This CDR3 contains 14 residues. Germline V gene lookup returns CDR1 SGHAT and CDR2 FQNNGV. The ends were cut back, 3 bases at V and 1 base at J, with 9 bases in the middle. Here the CDR3 reads CASSLDIWNTEAFF. The CDR3 bases are TGTGCCAGCAGCTTGGACATTTGGAACACTGAAGCTTTCTTT.

The chain employs TRBV2 and TRBJ1-5; 9 nucleotides agree with TRBD1. The CDR3 sequence is 16 residues long. J lost 1 base, V lost 3 bases, and 4 bases had no gene match. CDR1 and CDR2 (germline): SNHLY, FYNNEI. CDR3 sequence: CASSDEQGASNQPQHF. The CDR3 bases are TGTGCCAGCAGTGATGAACAGGGGGCGAGCAATCAGCCCCAGCATTTT.

The rearrangement uses TRBV7-9 and TRBJ2-6, with TRBD2 matching over 8 bases. J gave up 4 bases and V 8 bases, and 10 bases lay outside the gene matches. The CDR3 consists of 16 residues. Germline V gene lookup returns CDR1 SEHNR and CDR2 FQNEAQ (reference sequence). The chain's CDR3 is CASRGGPGSGANVLTF. For the CDR3, the DNA is TGTGCCAGCCGCGGGGGGCCTGGCTCCGGGGCCAACGTCCTGACTTTC.

This clone has a handful of counts. This chain uses TRBV15 with TRBJ2-5; 8 bases are a match to TRBD2. Germline V lookup: CDR1 LNHNV, CDR2 YYDKDF (reference sequence). The CDR3 covers 14 residues. V gave up 4 bases and J gave up 1 base; unmatched junction bases: 2. CDR3 region: CATSIGLAQETQYF. In nucleotides, the CDR3 is TGTGCCACCAGCATAGGACTAGCCCAAGAGACCCAGTACTTC.

Details on this clone: Because it lacks the conserved phenylalanine or tryptophan at the end, this CDR3 is likely a read error. The chain uses TRBV9 and TRBJ1-1; D not certain. The germline V gene has CDR1 SGDLS and CDR2 YYNGEE. The CDR3 totals 13 residues. V was cut by 4 bases and J by 6 bases, with 13 bases left in between. In DNA, the CDR3 is TGTGCCAGCAGCTCAGGTTGGGGAGCTGAAGCTTTCCTT. Amino acids: CASSSGWGAEAFL.

The rearrangement links TRBV28 to TRBJ2-1, with D possibly TRBD2 on 5 matching bases. The length of the CDR3 is 14 residues. Germline CDR1 MDHEN, CDR2 SYDVKM. V was trimmed by 6 bases and J by 4 bases, leaving 13 bases between them. In DNA, the CDR3 is TGTGCCAGCAGGCCGGCGGGCGAGTACAATGAGCAGTTCTTC. It yields the protein CASRPAGEYNEQFF.